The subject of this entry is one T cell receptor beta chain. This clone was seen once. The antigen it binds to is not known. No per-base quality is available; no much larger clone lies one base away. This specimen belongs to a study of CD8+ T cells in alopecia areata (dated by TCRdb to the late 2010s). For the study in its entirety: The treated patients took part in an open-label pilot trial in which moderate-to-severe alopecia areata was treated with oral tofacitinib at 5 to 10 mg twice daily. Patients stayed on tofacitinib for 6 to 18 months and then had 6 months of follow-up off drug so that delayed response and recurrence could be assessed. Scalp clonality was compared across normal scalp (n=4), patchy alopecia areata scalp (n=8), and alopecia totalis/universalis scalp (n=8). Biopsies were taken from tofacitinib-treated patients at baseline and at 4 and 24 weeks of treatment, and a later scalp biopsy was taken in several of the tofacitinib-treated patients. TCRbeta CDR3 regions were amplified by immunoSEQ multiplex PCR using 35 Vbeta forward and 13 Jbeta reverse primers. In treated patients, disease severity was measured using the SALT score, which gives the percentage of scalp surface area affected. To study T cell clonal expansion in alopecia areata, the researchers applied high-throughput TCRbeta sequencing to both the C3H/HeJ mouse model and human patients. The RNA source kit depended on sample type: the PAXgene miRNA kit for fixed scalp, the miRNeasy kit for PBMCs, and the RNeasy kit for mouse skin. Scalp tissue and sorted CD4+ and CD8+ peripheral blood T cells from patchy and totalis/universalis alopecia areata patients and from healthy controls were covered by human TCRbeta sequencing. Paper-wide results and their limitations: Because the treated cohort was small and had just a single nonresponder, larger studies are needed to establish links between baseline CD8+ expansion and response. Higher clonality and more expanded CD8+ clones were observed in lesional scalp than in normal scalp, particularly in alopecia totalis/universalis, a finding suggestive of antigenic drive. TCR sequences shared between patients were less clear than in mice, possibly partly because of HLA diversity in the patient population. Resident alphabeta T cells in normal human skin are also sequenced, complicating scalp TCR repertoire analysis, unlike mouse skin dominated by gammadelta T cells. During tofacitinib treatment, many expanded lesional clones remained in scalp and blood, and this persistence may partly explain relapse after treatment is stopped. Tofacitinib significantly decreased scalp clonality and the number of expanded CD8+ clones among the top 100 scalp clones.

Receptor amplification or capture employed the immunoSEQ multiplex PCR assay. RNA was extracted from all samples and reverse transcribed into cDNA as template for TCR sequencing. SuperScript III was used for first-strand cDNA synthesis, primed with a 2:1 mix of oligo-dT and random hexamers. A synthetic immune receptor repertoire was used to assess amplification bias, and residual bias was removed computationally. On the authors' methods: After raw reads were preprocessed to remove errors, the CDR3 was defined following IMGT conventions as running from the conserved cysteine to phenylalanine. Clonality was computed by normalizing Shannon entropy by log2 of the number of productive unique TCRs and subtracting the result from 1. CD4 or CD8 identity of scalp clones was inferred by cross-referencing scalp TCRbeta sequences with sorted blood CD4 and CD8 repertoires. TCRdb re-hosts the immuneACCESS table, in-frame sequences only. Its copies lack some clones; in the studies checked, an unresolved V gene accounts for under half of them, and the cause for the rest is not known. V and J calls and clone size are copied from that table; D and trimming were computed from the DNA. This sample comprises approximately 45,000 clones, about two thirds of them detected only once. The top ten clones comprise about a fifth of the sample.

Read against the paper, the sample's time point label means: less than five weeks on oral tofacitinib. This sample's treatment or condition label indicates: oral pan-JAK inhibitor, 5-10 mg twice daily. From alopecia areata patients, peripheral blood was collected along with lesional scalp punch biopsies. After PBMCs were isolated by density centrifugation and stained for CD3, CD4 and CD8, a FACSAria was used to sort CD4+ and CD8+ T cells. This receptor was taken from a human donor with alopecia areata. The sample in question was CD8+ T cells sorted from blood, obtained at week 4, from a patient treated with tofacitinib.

The CDR3 sequence is CASSGTSGGPTTGELFF. The bases are TGTGCCAGCAGCGGGACTAGCGGGGGCCCGACCACCGGGGAGCTGTTTTTT. The sequence is built from TRBV9 and TRBJ2-2; the junction holds 13 bases that match TRBD2. The germline V gene specifies SGDLS as CDR1 and YYNGEE as CDR2. Germline trimming amounts to 3 bases on V and 4 bases on J, with 6 as the count of junction bases outside the gene matches. The CDR3 has 17 amino acids, counting the end cysteine and phenylalanine. The only DNA kept is the CDR3, 51 bases in frame from the first base. With all but the CDR3 taken from the reference TRBV9 and TRBJ2-2 genes, the full variable domain is: DSGVTQTPKHLITATGQRVTLRCSPRSGDLSVYWYQQSLDQGLQFLIQYYNGEERAKGNILERFSAQQFPDLHSELNLSSLELGDSALYFCASSGTSGGPTTGELFFGEGSRLTVL.